This TCR beta chain was identified during a study of blood T cell repertoires in COVID-19. The repertoire was sequenced with immunoSEQ multiplex PCR; TCRdb's copy has only in-frame clones and lacks some. The repertoire consists of about 100,000 clones, with more than 85% occurring once and the leading ten covering 7% to 9.5%. This CDR3 is built from 12 residues. V lost 6 bases, J lost 2 bases, and 7 bases lay in between. CDR1 and CDR2 (germline): MDHEN, SYDVKM. The chain couples TRBV28 to TRBJ1-2; the D gene is possibly TRBD1 (6 bases). The sequencing input was peripheral blood. The sequence was collected from a man in his thirties or forties in a cohort sampled during active COVID-19. The CDR3 is CASRRGNYGYTF. DNA of the CDR3: TGTGCCAGCAGGAGGGGGAACTATGGCTACACCTTC.